One sample yielded the 14 T cell receptor beta chains listed below, sequenced in a study of OX40 agonist ivuxolimab in advanced cancers. Data came from immunoSEQ multiplex PCR; TCRdb stores just in-frame clones and leaves some out. The table has tens of thousands of clones, under 90% seen once. Here the sequenced sample was CD4+ or CD8+ T cells sorted from blood, taken in a trial of the OX40 agonist ivuxolimab. These receptors came from an adult with an advanced solid tumor such as melanoma, head and neck, liver or kidney cancer.

The J gene is TRBJ2-7, the V gene TRBV4-1; 8 bases map to TRBD1. The CDR3 length is 13 residues. J gave up 3 bases and V 3 bases, and 1 base lay outside the gene matches. CDR1 and CDR2 (germline): MGHRA, YSYEKL. CDR3 in DNA: TGCGCCAGCAGCCAGGGACAGGACTACGAGCAGTACTTC. This codes for CASSQGQDYEQYF.

The chain uses TRBV5-6 and TRBJ1-5; 7 positions agree with TRBD1. Germline assignment: CDR1 SGHDT and CDR2 YYEEEE. With 4 bases clipped from V and 5 bases from J, the junction kept 6 bases outside the gene matches. This CDR3 spans 14 amino acids. CDR3 DNA sequence: TGTGCCAGCAGCCTTGGACAGGACGATCAGCCCCAGCATTTT. Translating gives CASSLGQDDQPQHF.

The chain links TRBV19 to TRBJ2-7; D possibly corresponds to TRBD1 (5 bases). Germline CDR1 is LNHDA and CDR2 is SQIVND (reference sequence). V gave up 1 base and J gave up 3 bases, with 13 bases separating them. The CDR3 is 15 amino acids. Here the CDR3 DNA reads TGTGCCAGTAGTATAGGCAGGGTTGTGATCTACGAGCAGTACTTC. Protein product: CASSIGRVVIYEQYF.

This sequence joins TRBV5-1 and TRBJ2-1, with 9 positions matching TRBD1. There are 14 residues in the CDR3. J was trimmed by 6 bases and V by 6 bases; bases with no gene match: 7. Germline values: CDR1 SGHRS, CDR2 YFSETQ. This CDR3 is CASNPGTGINEQFF. Written as DNA, the CDR3 is TGCGCCAGCAACCCCGGGACAGGGATCAATGAGCAGTTCTTC.

The V call is TRBV2, the J call TRBJ2-1, with D possibly being TRBD1 (5 bases). V was cut by 3 bases and J by 4 bases, with 7 bases left in between. Looked up from germline, CDR1 is SNHLY and CDR2 is FYNNEI. The CDR3 loop spans 13 amino acids. CDR3 loop: CASSDRDYNEQFF. CDR3 DNA: TGTGCCAGCAGTGACAGGGATTACAATGAGCAGTTCTTC.

V usage is TRBV5-6 and J usage is TRBJ2-6; 10 positions agree with TRBD1. Germline V CDR1 and CDR2: SGHDT, YYEEEE. The CDR3 totals 17 residues. V shed 2 bases and J 5 bases; nucleotides not matched to a gene: 7. As DNA, the CDR3 is TGTGCCAGCAGCTTCTCCGGACAGGGGGGCTGGGCCAACGTCCTGACTTTC. The encoded protein is CASSFSGQGGWANVLTF.

This chain links TRBV27 with TRBJ2-2; possibly TRBD1 for D (6 bases). The CDR3 totals 16 residues. Trimming removed 5 bases at V and 6 bases at J, with 19 bases between. Germline V lookup: CDR1 MNHEY, CDR2 SMNVEV (reference sequence). The CDR3 nucleotides are TGTGCCAGCAGTACCACAGTTCCAGGGGCCCCCGGGGAGCTGTTTTTT. Its protein product is CASSTTVPGAPGELFF.

The chain employs TRBV15 and TRBJ2-1; TRBD1 might be the D (6 bases). Trimming cost V 5 bases and J 4 bases, with 15 bases left between them. The length of the CDR3 is 15 residues. CDR1 LNHNV and CDR2 YYDKDF come from the germline V gene (reference sequence). Written as DNA, the CDR3 is TGTGCCACCAGCGACGGCAGGGGAGAATACAATGAGCAGTTCTTC. It translates to CATSDGRGEYNEQFF.

This clone has a handful of counts. CDR3 region: CASSYTGTDQETQYF. The CDR3 region has the DNA TGTGCCAGCAGTTACACAGGGACGGATCAAGAGACCCAGTACTTC. The chain carries TRBV6-5 and TRBJ2-5, with a tentative D call TRBD1 (6 bases). This CDR3 has 15 residues. With 2 bases removed from V and 2 bases from J, the gap between germline ends came to 12 bases. Germline assignment: CDR1 MNHEY and CDR2 SVGAGI.

V and J are TRBV4-1 and TRBJ1-2, with D unclear. This CDR3 comprises 14 residues. Germline CDR1 MGHRA, CDR2 YSYEKL. The germline V and J ends were trimmed by 1 base and 7 bases, with 13 bases remaining between them. CDR3 region: CASSQAAIVGGYTF. In nucleotides, the CDR3 is TGCGCCAGCAGCCAAGCGGCCATCGTTGGTGGCTACACCTTC.

This clone is categorized as medium-sized (0.01 to 0.1%). This sequence joins TRBV4-1 and TRBJ1-1; TRBD1 agrees at 9 bases. V dropped 1 base and J dropped 0; count of bases not matched to a gene: 9. The germline V gene encodes CDR1 MGHRA and CDR2 YSYEKL. This CDR3 comprises 18 residues. In DNA, the CDR3 is TGCGCCAGCAGCCAAGGATTCGGGACAGGGACGATGAACACTGAAGCTTTCTTT. Its protein product is CASSQGFGTGTMNTEAFF.

In DNA form, the CDR3 reads TGTGCCAGTAGTATAGGCAACAGGGAACAGTTCTTC. Translation: CASSIGNREQFF. The chain recombines TRBV19 with TRBJ2-1, with D tentatively TRBD1 (6 bases). Germline V gene sequence: CDR1 LNHDA, CDR2 SQIVND (reference sequence). V was pared by 1 base and J by 13 bases, with 11 bases between. CDR3 length: 12 residues. Full variable domain (missing parts from reference TRBV19 and TRBJ2-1): DGGITQSPKYLFRKEGQNVTLSCEQNLNHDAMYWYRQDPGQGLRLIYYSQIVNDFQKGDIAEGYSVSREKKESFPLTVTSAQKNPTAFYLCASSIGNREQFFGPGTRLTVL.

The CDR3 sequence is CASSAPSGYEQYF. The DNA for the CDR3 is TGTGCCAGCAGTGCCCCCTCAGGGTACGAGCAGTACTTC. The chain carries TRBV27 and TRBJ2-7; the D gene is possibly TRBD1 (5 bases). The V gene lost 5 bases and the J gene lost 4 bases, with 12 bases spanning the gap. CDR3 length equals 13 residues. CDR1 MNHEY and CDR2 SMNVEV come from the germline V gene (reference sequence).

V and J are TRBV30 and TRBJ2-5; D may match TRBD1 or TRBD2 (6 bases each). Germline CDR1 is GTSNPN and CDR2 is SVGIG (reference sequence). The CDR3 loop spans 12 amino acids. With 4 bases removed from V and 4 bases from J, the gap between germline ends came to 10 bases. CDR3 DNA: TGTGCCTGGAAGGGGGGCCCAGAGACCCAGTACTTC. The encoded protein is CAWKGGPETQYF.